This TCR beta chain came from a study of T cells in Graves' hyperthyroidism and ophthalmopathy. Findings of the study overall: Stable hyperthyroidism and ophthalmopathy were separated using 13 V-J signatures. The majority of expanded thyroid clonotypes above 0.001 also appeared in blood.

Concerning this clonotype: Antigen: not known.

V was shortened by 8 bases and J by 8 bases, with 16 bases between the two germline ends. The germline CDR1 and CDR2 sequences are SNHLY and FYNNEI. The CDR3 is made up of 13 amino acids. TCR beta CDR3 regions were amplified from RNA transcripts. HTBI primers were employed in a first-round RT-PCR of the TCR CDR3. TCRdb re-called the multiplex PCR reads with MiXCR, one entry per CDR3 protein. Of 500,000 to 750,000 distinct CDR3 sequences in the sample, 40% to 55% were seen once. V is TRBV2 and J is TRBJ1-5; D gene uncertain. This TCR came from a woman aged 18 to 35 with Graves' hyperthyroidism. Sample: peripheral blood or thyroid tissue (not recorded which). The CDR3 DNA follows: TGTGCCAGCCAGATGCGGGGAGGAAAGCCCCAGCATTTT. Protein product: CASQMRGGKPQHF.